This section outlines one T cell receptor beta chain sequence together with its context. The record originates from a study of human T cells and chemical hapten exposure. Per germline, CDR1 SGHVS and CDR2 FNYEAQ. With 2 bases removed from V and 4 bases from J, the gap between germline ends came to 5 bases. The CDR3 runs to 12 residues. Time point given: patch test 2, 6 weeks after DPC sensitization. Treatment reported: therapeutic diphenylcyclopropenone sensitization with weekly scalp DPC. The library gave individual cDNA molecules unique molecular identifiers. One entry per CDR3 protein, called by TCRdb with MiXCR from the RACE reads. The table records 110,000 or so distinct CDR3 sequences, less than 10% of them present only once.

The TCR comes from a woman between 35 and 50 years old with alopecia areata. Some clones in this sample may be carry-over from other donors' samples. The rearrangement links TRBV7-6 to TRBJ2-5; D is ambiguous. The sequenced sample was whole blood, obtained in connection with sensitization to the hapten diphenylcyclopropenone (DPC). The CDR3 nucleotides are TGTGCCAGCAGCTTAAATGGAGAGACCCAGTACTTC. Residues: CASSLNGETQYF.